The 18 T cell receptor beta chains presented below share a single source sample, sequenced in a study of tumor-infiltrating lymphocytes in oesophageal squamous cell carcinoma (dated by TCRdb to the mid-2010s). The library was made by PCR. Instrument on record: Illumina HiSeq 2000. In TCRdb, the public reads were trimmed at Q25 with fastp and aligned with MiXCR, with productive beta chains retained. Each entry is one CDR3 protein sequence, shown with its most common DNA and genes. A total of approximately 20,000 distinct CDR3 sequences appear in this sample, under 40% of them only once. The top ten clonotypes cover 6.8% of the sample. Material for sequencing was blood. Receptors were obtained from a male donor with esophageal squamous cell carcinoma.

This rearrangement joins TRBV7-6 to TRBJ2-5; the D gene could be TRBD1 or TRBD2 (5 bases each). Germline-derived CDR1 and CDR2 are SGHVS and FNYEAQ. There are 16 residues in the CDR3. The ends were cut back, 6 bases at V and 5 bases at J, with 22 bases in the middle. The CDR3 sequence is CASRKRGSDVGETQYF. The CDR3 DNA reads TGTGCCAGCAGGAAGAGGGGCTCCGACGTTGGGGAGACCCAGTACTTC.

This clonotype was recorded many times. The rearrangement links TRBV7-3 to TRBJ1-1; 7 positions agree with TRBD1. The V gene end was trimmed by 2 bases and the J gene end by 5 bases; junction bases not matched to a gene: 2. Germline-derived CDR1 and CDR2 are SGHTA and FQGTGA. The CDR3 contains 13 residues. The CDR3, as DNA: TGTGCCAGCAGCTTATCCAGGGGGACTGAAGCTTTCTTT. Translating it yields CASSLSRGTEAFF.

About this clonotype itself: One junction end disagrees with the germline gene, perhaps due to a read error. The chain is built from TRBV20-1 and TRBJ2-4; possibly TRBD2 for D (5 bases). The J call is uncertain, as TRBJ2-1 better fits the DNA end. Germline V gives CDR1 DFQATT, CDR2 SNEGSKA (reference sequence). The CDR3 consists of 16 residues. CDR3 sequence: CSARAAGSEVWYEQFF. The CDR3 nucleotides read TGCAGTGCGAGAGCTGCGGGTAGCGAGGTTTGGTATGAGCAGTTCTTC.

In its sample, this clonotype was seen many times. The chain has TRBV6-6 and TRBJ2-3; D ambiguous. The CDR3 covers 12 residues. The germline V gene has CDR1 MNHNY and CDR2 SVGAGI (reference sequence). Trimming removed 1 base from V and 7 bases from J, with 6 bases in between. The DNA for the CDR3 is TGTGCCAGCAGTTACTTGATAAATACGCAGTATTTT. This translates into CASSYLINTQYF.

This chain uses TRBV5-1 with TRBJ2-5, with TRBD1 as a possible D gene (6 bases). The CDR3 has 14 amino acids. V lost 0 bases and J 3 bases, leaving 9 bases between the germline ends. The germline gives CDR1 SGHRS, CDR2 YFSETQ. The CDR3 coding sequence is TGCGCCAGCAGCTTGGGGGGACACAAAGAGACCCAGTACTTC. This encodes CASSLGGHKETQYF. Full variable domain (rest looked up from reference TRBV5-1 and TRBJ2-5): KAGVTQTPRYLIKTRGQQVTLSCSPISGHRSVSWYQQTPGQGLQFLFEYFSETQRNKGNFPGRFSGRQFSNSRSEMNVSTLELGDSALYLCASSLGGHKETQYFGPGTRLLVL.

The genes are TRBV5-1 and TRBJ2-7; 9 positions agree with TRBD2. The J call is uncertain, as TRBJ2-5 better fits the DNA end. Germline assignment: CDR1 SGHRS and CDR2 YFSETQ. There are 14 residues in the CDR3. The DNA for the CDR3 is TGCGCCAGCAGCGCCGGGACTAGCCACCCGACCCAGTACTTC. Translating gives CASSAGTSHPTQYF.

This clonotype was seen at least ten times. The conserved closing phenylalanine or tryptophan is absent in this CDR3, likely reflecting a read error. The limits of the CDR3 on the DNA are not certain, so only TCRdb's listed CDR3 is given. The V gene is TRBV11-3, the J gene TRBJ2-6. With termini counted, the CDR3 has 8 amino acids. Per germline, CDR1 SGHNT and CDR2 YENEEA. The CDR3 reads CASSFRIV.

This clonotype was seen at least ten times. This chain connects TRBV6-2 or TRBV6-3 to TRBJ1-2; D is ambiguous. Trimming stripped 2 bases from V and 4 bases from J, with 14 bases between. From germline, CDR1 is MNHEY and CDR2 SVGEGT. CDR3 length: 15 residues. CDR3 amino acids: CASSYDLGVRYGYTF. CDR3 sequence (DNA): TGTGCCAGCAGTTACGACCTTGGGGTTCGCTATGGCTACACCTTC.

This clonotype was observed at least ten times. V is TRBV18 and J is TRBJ2-5, with D tentatively TRBD1 or TRBD2 (5 bases each). CDR1 and CDR2 (germline): KGHSH, LQKENI. The V and J ends lost 0 bases and 5 bases respectively, with 7 bases between them. The CDR3 contains 13 residues. The CDR3 nucleotides read TGTGCCAGCTCACCACCCGGGGCCGAGACCCAGTACTTC. It is translated as CASSPPGAETQYF.

By proportion, this clonotype is medium-sized. The V call is TRBV7-2, the J call TRBJ1-2; TRBD1 might be the D (5 bases). This CDR3 has 12 amino acids. Trimming removed 2 bases at V and 6 bases at J, with 7 bases between. The V gene's germline CDR1 is SGHTA and CDR2 FQGNSA. CDR3 bases: TGTGCCAGCAGCTTACTAGGGGATGGCTACACCTTC. It specifies CASSLLGDGYTF.

Note on this clonotype: Because the CDR3's place on the DNA is in doubt, the DNA is left out and the CDR3 is given as listed by TCRdb. The rearrangement joins TRBV28 to TRBJ2-6; the table's D call TRBD1 went unverified against the DNA. The CDR3 spans 20 amino acids, including both terminal residues. Germline-derived CDR1 and CDR2 are MDHEN and SYDVKM. CDR3: CASTLVEEADNPSPWLHLRF.

This clonotype was counted at least ten times. Here the CDR3 omits its conserved ending phenylalanine or tryptophan, so a read error is the likely source. No DNA is shown, since the ends of the CDR3 on it are uncertain; the CDR3 is the one TCRdb lists. The CDR3 sequence: CASSLESRGGYTFGS. The rearrangement joins TRBV7-9 to TRBJ2-1; the tabulated D call, TRBD1, remains unverified against the DNA. CDR1 is SEHNR and CDR2 is FQNEAQ in the germline V gene (reference sequence). The CDR3 has 15 residues if both end residues are counted.

The V call is TRBV7-3, the J call TRBJ2-7, with 9 positions matching TRBD2. Matching the DNA end better, TRBJ2-5 makes the J call doubtful. The CDR3 covers 16 residues. The germline gives CDR1 SGHTA, CDR2 FQGTGA. CDR3 DNA: TGTGCCAGCAGCTTAACGGAAGCGGGGGGCCCAGAGACCCAGTACTTC. It is translated as CASSLTEAGGPETQYF.

The chain joins TRBV24-1 to TRBJ2-5; 7 nucleotides line up with TRBD1. Germline CDR1 reads KGHDR; CDR2 reads SFDVKD. The CDR3 extends over 17 amino acids. The junction had 10 bases not matched to a gene; V was cut back by 4 bases and J by 0 bases. CDR3 coding DNA: TGTGCCACCAGTGACCCGACAGGGAATCTTTACCAAGAGACCCAGTACTTC. Amino acids: CATSDPTGNLYQETQYF.

This clonotype was seen many times. The V and J genes are TRBV4-2 and TRBJ2-7; 11 bases line up with TRBD2. The CDR3 contains 14 residues. Trimming removed 4 bases from V and 5 bases from J; junction bases left unmatched: 4. Per the germline V gene, CDR1 is LGHNA and CDR2 is YNFKEQ. CDR3: CASSLGLAVNEQYF. For the CDR3, the DNA is TGTGCCAGCAGCCTGGGACTAGCGGTTAACGAGCAGTACTTC.

This clonotype was picked up a small number of times. The chain has TRBV5-6 and TRBJ2-1, with 11 positions matching TRBD1. This CDR3 has 14 residues. Looked up from germline, CDR1 is SGHDT and CDR2 is YYEEEE. Unmatched junction bases numbered 7, after V lost 4 bases and J lost 10 bases. The CDR3 is CASSHGQGANEQFF. The CDR3, as DNA: TGTGCCAGCAGCCACGGACAGGGGGCCAACGAGCAGTTCTTC.

The sample holds a few counts of this clonotype. The chain carries TRBV7-8 and TRBJ2-7, with 9 bases lining up with TRBD2. The last part of the DNA fits TRBJ2-5 better; the J call may be wrong. This CDR3 is built from 15 residues. Germline lookup yields CDR1 SGHVS and CDR2 FQNEAQ. This CDR3 is CASSFGLATQETQYF. CDR3 bases: TGTGCCAGCAGCTTTGGACTAGCGACACAAGAGACCCAGTACTTC.

This clonotype was counted many times. The chain links TRBV5-6 to TRBJ2-1, with D perhaps being TRBD1 or TRBD2 (5 bases each). The tail of the sequence fits TRBJ2-7 better, so the J call may be wrong. CDR3 length equals 14 residues. Germline CDR1 and CDR2: SGHDT and YYEEEE. In DNA form, the CDR3 reads TGTGCCAGCAGCTCCGGGACGTACCGTTTCGTGCAGTACTTC. As protein: CASSSGTYRFVQYF.